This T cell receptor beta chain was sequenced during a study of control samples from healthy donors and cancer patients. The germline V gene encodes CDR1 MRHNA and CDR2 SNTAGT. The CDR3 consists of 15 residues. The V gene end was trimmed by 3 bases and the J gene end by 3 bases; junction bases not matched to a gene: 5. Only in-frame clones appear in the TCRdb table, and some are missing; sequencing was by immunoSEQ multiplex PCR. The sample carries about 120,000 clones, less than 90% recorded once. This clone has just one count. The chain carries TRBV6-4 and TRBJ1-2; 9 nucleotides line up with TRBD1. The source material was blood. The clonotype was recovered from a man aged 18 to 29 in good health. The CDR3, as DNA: TGTGCCAGCAGTGAGAACAGGGGGCTCGACTATGGCTACACCTTC. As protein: CASSENRGLDYGYTF.